This T cell receptor (beta chain) was documented in a study of T cell repertoires in cytomegalovirus infection. The CDR3 totals 14 residues. Germline V gene data show CDR1 as SGHTA and CDR2 as FQGNSA. V lost 2 bases and J lost 2; bases outside the gene matches: 3. TCRdb called the reads again in MiXCR, with one record for every CDR3 protein. This table holds a few hundred thousand distinct CDR3 sequences, around 40% found once. This clonotype was recorded a few times. Its target is not known. The sample consisted of cultured PBMCs, taken from culture after CMV antigen stimulation. The clonotype was recovered from a human donor in good health (CMV status not recorded). Some clones in this sample may be carry-over from other donors' samples. The gene calls are TRBV7-2 and TRBJ2-7, with 7 bases that match TRBD2. The CDR3 DNA is TGTGCCAGCAGCTTAAAGCGGGGACCCTACGAGCAGTACTTC. It encodes CASSLKRGPYEQYF.